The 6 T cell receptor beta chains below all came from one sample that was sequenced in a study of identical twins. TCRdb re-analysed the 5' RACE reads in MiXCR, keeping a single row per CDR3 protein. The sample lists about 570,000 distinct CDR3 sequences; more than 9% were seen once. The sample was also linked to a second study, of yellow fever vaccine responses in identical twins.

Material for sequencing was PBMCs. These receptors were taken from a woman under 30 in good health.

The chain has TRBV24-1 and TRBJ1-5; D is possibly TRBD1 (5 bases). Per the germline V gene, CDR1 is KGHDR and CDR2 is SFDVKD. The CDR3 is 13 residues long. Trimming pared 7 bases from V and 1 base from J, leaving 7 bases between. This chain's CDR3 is CATSRQSNQPQHF. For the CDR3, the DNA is TGTGCCACCAGCCGACAGAGCAATCAGCCCCAGCATTTT.

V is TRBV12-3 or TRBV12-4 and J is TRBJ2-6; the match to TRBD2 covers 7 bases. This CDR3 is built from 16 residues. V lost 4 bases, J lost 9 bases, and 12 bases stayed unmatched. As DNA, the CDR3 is TGTGCCAGCAGTTCCCCAAAAAGGGACTACCTCAACGTCCTGACTTTC. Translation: CASSSPKRDYLNVLTF.

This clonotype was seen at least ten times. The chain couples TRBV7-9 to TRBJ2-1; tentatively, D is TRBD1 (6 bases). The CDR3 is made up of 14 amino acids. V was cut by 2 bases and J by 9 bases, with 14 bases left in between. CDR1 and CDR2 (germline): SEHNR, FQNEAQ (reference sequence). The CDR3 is CASSLLPQGTEQFF. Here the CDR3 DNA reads TGTGCCAGCAGCTTACTTCCTCAGGGGACTGAGCAGTTCTTC.

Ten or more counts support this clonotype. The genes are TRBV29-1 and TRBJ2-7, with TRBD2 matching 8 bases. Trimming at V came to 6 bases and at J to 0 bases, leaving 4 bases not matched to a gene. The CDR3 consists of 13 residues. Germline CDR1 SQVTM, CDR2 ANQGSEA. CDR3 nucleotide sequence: TGCAGCGTGTGGACTAGCCGCTCCTACGAGCAGTACTTC. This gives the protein CSVWTSRSYEQYF.

CDR3 DNA: TGTGCCTGGAGACTAGCAGGCGGCAATGAGCAGTTCTTC. Translation gives CAWRLAGGNEQFF. The chain joins TRBV30 to TRBJ2-1; maybe TRBD2 (6 bases). The CDR3 runs 13 residues. Germline assignment: CDR1 GTSNPN and CDR2 SVGIG (reference sequence). V was pared by 3 bases and J by 6 bases, with 12 bases between.

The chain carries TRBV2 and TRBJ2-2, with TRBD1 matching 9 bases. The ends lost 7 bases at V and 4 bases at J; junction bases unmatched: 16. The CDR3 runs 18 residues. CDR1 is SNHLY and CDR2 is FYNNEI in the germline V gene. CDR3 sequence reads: CASTPLREGQGFTGELFF. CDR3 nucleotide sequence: TGTGCCAGCACCCCCTTACGAGAGGGACAGGGATTCACCGGGGAGCTGTTTTTT. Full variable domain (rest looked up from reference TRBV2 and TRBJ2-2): EPEVTQTPSHQVTQMGQEVILRCVPISNHLYFYWYRQILGQKVEFLVSFYNNEISEKSEIFDDQFSVERPDGSNFTLKIRSTKLEDSAMYFCASTPLREGQGFTGELFFGEGSRLTVL.